Listed here is a single T cell receptor (beta chain). CDR1 is MNHEY, CDR2 SMNVEV, per germline (reference sequence). The CDR3 contains 14 residues. V was shortened by 8 bases and J by 5 bases, with 13 bases between the two germline ends. This sample is drawn from a study of Ad26.COV2.S vaccination and SARS-CoV-2 variants. Data came from immunoSEQ multiplex PCR; TCRdb stores just in-frame clones and leaves some out. The data contain over 110,000 clones, just over 85% of them seen just once; the ten biggest clones take up 4.5% to 6%. The source material was peripheral blood, sampled after recovery from COVID-19. This chain links TRBV27 with TRBJ1-6; weak D call: TRBD1 (6 bases). The TCR sequence derives from a human donor who had recovered from COVID-19. The CDR3 protein is CASQRAGDNSPLHF. Here the CDR3 DNA reads TGTGCCAGCCAGAGGGCAGGGGATAATTCACCCCTCCACTTT.